This TCR beta chain emerged from a study of blood T cell repertoires in COVID-19. Per germline, CDR1 KGHSH and CDR2 LQKENI. CDR3 length: 14 amino acids. V lost 3 bases to trimming and J lost 9 bases, with 15 bases between them. In the authors' workflow: Nucleated cell counts were estimated from reference gene primer amplification. TCRdb's table, derived via immunoSEQ multiplex PCR, lists solely in-frame clones and lacks some. V and J calls and clone size are copied from that table; D and trimming were computed from the DNA. The sample holds around 68,000 clones, about 85% seen once. The V gene is TRBV18, the J gene TRBJ2-1; D is perhaps TRBD1 (6 bases). Sequenced sample: peripheral blood. The TCR was taken from a man aged 80 or over with acute or convalescent COVID-19. CDR3 amino acids: CASSPRQVLPEQFF. The CDR3 bases are TGTGCCAGCTCACCTAGACAGGTCCTCCCTGAGCAGTTCTTC.